Described below is a single T cell receptor beta chain sequence and its context. What it binds is not known. The entry originates in a study of T cell responses to AZD1222 COVID-19 vaccine. Study results and caveats: Two AZD1222 administrations were followed by greater Spike-specific TCR breadth and depth. Unmutated variant regions are reportedly the target of nearly half of TCRs that are spike-specific. There were repertoire samples only from the period after the peak T cell response.

V gave up 4 bases and J gave up 2 bases; unmatched junction bases: 24. The CDR3 totals 22 residues. Germline-derived CDR1 and CDR2 are LNHDA and SQIVND (reference sequence). Measured with immunoSEQ multiplex PCR; TCRdb has only the in-frame clones, and not every one. The sample includes about 140,000 clones, 80% to 90% seen only once; the top ten take just over 5.5%. Sequences were derived from peripheral blood, sampled on day 0 of AZD1222 vaccination. The receptor was isolated from an adult in good health. The J gene is TRBJ2-1, the V gene TRBV19; 9 nucleotides match TRBD2. CDR3 sequence: CASSSRNHTSGQVPTTYNEQFF. Here the CDR3 DNA reads TGTGCCAGTAGTAGCCGAAACCATACTAGCGGGCAAGTCCCCACTACCTACAATGAGCAGTTCTTC. Together with reference TRBV19 and TRBJ2-1, the CDR3 gives the full variable domain: DGGITQSPKYLFRKEGQNVTLSCEQNLNHDAMYWYRQDPGQGLRLIYYSQIVNDFQKGDIAEGYSVSREKKESFPLTVTSAQKNPTAFYLCASSSRNHTSGQVPTTYNEQFFGPGTRLTVL.